This TCR beta chain was sequenced for a study of post-analysis software for immune sequencing data. Findings and caveats of the study: Five TRBV segments, TRBV5-6, TRBV5-1 and TRBV20-1 among them, were found more frequent in patients than controls. Strong co-clustering by F measure was seen for same-batch samples. People with multiple sclerosis had a significantly lower normalized Chao1 diversity than controls did.

Tagging with unique molecular identifiers was a feature of the TCR beta cDNA libraries. A population of roughly 0.85 to 10 million T cells gave rise to around 530,000 cDNA molecules. TCRdb recomputed calls from the PCR reads with MiXCR, one row per CDR3 protein. The repertoire holds roughly 570,000 distinct CDR3 sequences, with under 40% as singletons. To note about this clonotype: Its antigen is still unknown.

The CDR3 consists of 16 residues. Germline values: CDR1 SGHTA, CDR2 FQGNSA. V was trimmed by 5 bases and J by 1 base, leaving 18 bases between them. Sequencing was performed on blood. The J gene is TRBJ2-7, the V gene TRBV7-2; tentatively, D is TRBD2 (6 bases). This receptor was obtained from a girl younger than 18 with multiple sclerosis. The CDR3 sequence is CASSPPGAGPSYEQYF. The CDR3, as DNA: TGTGCCAGCAGCCCACCCGGGGCGGGGCCATCCTACGAGCAGTACTTC.